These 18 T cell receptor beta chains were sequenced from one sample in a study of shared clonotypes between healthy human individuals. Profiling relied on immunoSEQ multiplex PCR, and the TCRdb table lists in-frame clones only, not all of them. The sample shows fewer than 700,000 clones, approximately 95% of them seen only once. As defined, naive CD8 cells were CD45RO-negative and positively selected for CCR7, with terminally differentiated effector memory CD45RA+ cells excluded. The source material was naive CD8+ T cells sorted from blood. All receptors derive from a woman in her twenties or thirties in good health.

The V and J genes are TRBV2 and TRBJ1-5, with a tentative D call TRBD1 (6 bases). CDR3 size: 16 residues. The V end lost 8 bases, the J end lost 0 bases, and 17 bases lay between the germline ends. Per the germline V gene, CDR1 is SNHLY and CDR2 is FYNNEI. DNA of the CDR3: TGTGCCAGCCAGGGGTCCCGGGGTTATAGCAATCAGCCCCAGCATTTT. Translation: CASQGSRGYSNQPQHF.

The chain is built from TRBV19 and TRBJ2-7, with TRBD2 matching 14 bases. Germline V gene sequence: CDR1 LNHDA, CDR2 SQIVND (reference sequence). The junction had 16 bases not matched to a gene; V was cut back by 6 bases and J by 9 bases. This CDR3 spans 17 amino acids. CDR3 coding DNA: TGTGCCAGTAGCGGACCAGACCCCGGGACTAGCGGGGGCGGGCAGTACTTC. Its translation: CASSGPDPGTSGGGQYF.

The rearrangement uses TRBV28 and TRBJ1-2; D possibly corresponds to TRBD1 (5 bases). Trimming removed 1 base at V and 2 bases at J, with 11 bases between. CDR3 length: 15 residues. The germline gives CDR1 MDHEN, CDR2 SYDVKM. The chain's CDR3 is CASSLSPGFNYGYTF. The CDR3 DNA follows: TGTGCCAGCAGTTTATCTCCAGGGTTCAACTATGGCTACACCTTC.

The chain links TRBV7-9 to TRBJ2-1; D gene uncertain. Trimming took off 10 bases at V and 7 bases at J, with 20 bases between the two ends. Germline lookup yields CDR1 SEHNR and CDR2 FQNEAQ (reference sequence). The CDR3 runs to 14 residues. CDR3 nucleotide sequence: TGTGCCATCCCCCCCCCGGCAGCCGGGAATGAGCAGTTCTTC. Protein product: CAIPPPAAGNEQFF.

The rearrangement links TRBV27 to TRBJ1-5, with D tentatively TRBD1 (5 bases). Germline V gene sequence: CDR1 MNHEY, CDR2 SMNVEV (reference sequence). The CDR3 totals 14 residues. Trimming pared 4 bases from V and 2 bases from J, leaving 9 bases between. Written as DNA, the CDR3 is TGTGCCAGCAGTTCGTGGGACGGCAATCAGCCCCAGCATTTT. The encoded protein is CASSSWDGNQPQHF.

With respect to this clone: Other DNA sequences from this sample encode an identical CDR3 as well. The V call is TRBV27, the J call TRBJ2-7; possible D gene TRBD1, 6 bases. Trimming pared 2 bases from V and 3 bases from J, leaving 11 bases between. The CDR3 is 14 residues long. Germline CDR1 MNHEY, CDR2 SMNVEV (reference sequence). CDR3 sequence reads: CASSLNPGVYEQYF. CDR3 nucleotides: TGTGCCAGCAGTTTAAATCCAGGGGTCTACGAGCAGTACTTC.

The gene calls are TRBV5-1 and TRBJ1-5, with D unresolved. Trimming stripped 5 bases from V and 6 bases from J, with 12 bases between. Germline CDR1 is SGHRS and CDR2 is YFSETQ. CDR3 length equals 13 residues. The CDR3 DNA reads TGCGCCAGCAGTCCCGGGGTCGGTCAGCCCCAGCATTTT. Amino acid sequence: CASSPGVGQPQHF.

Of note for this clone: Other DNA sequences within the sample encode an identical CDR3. The DNA for the CDR3 is TGTGCCAGCAGACCCGGGACTAGCTACGAGCAGTACTTC. Its protein is CASRPGTSYEQYF. The V and J genes are TRBV27 and TRBJ2-7; 8 nucleotides match TRBD2. CDR1 MNHEY and CDR2 SMNVEV come from the germline V gene (reference sequence). The CDR3 runs to 13 residues. With V trimmed by 6 bases and J by 3 bases, 4 bases remained unmatched.

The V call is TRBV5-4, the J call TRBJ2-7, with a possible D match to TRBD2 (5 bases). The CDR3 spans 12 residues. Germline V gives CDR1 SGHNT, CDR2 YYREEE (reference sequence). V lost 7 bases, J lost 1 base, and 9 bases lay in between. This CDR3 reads CASGGGSYEQYF. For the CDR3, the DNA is TGTGCCAGCGGCGGCGGGTCCTACGAGCAGTACTTC. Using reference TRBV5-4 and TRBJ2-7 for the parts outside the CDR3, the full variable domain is ETGVTQSPTHLIKTRGQQVTLRCSSQSGHNTVSWYQQALGQGPQFIFQYYREEENGRGNFPPRFSGLQFPNYSSELNVNALELDDSALYLCASGGGSYEQYFGPGTRLTVT.

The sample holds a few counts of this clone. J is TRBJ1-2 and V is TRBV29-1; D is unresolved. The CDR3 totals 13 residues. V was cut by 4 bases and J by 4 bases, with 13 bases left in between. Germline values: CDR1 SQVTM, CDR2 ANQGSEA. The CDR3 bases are TGCAGCGTTGCCCCGGGTGGAGCCTATGGCTACACCTTC. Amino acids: CSVAPGGAYGYTF.

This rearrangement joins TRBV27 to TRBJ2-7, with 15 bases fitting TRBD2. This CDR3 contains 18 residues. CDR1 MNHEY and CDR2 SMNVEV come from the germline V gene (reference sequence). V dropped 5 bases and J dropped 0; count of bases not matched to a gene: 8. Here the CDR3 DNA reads TGTGCCAGCAGTCCCCGGACTAGCGGGAGGGCGAGCTCCTACGAGCAGTACTTC. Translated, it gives CASSPRTSGRASSYEQYF.

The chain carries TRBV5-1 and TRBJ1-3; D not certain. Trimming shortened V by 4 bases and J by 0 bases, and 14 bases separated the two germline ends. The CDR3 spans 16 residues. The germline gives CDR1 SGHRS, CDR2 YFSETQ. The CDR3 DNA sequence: TGCGCCAGCAGCCATACACCTATTAGCTCTGGAAACACCATATATTTT. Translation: CASSHTPISSGNTIYF.

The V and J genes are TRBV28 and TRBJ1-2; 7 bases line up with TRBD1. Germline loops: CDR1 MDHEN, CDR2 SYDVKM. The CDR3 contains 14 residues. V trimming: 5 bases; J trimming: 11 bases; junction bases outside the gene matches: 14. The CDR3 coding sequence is TGTGCCAGCAGTCCTGGGACAGAGGGAATGAGGTACACCTTC. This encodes CASSPGTEGMRYTF.

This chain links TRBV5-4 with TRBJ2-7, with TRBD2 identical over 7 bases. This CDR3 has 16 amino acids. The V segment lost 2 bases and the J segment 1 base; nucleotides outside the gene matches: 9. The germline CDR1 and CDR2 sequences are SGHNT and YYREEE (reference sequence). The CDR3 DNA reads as TGTGCCAGCAGCTTTTCGGGCGGAGCGGGATCCTACGAGCAGTACTTC. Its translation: CASSFSGGAGSYEQYF.

CDR3 sequence: CASSVEGRLAGEQYF. The CDR3 bases are TGTGCCAGCAGCGTAGAAGGGCGGCTAGCGGGCGAGCAGTACTTC. The chain combines TRBV9 with TRBJ2-7, with 8 bases identical to TRBD2. CDR1 and CDR2 (germline): SGDLS, YYNGEE. With V trimmed by 0 bases and J by 6 bases, 8 bases remained unmatched. The CDR3 runs 15 residues.

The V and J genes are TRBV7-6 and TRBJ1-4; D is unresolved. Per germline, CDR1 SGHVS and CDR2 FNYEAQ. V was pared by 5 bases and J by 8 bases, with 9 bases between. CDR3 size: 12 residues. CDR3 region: CASSAQGEKLFF. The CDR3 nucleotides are TGTGCCAGCAGCGCCCAAGGCGAAAAACTGTTTTTT.

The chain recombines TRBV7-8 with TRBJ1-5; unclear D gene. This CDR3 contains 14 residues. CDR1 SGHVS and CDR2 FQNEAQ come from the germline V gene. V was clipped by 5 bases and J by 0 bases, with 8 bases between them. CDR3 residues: CASSPDISNQPQHF. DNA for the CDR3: TGTGCCAGCAGCCCTGATATTAGCAATCAGCCCCAGCATTTT.

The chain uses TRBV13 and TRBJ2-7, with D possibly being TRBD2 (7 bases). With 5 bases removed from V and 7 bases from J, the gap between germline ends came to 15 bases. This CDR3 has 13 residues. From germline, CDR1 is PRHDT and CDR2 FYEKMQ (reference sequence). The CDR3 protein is CASSAGLGGEQYF. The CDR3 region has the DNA TGTGCCAGCAGCGCCGGACTAGGGGGAGAGCAGTACTTC.